The 21 T cell receptor beta chains presented below share a single source sample, sequenced in a study of T cells in Graves' hyperthyroidism and ophthalmopathy. Amplification of TCR beta CDR3 regions used RNA as the template. HTBI primers were the set used in a first-round RT-PCR of the TCR CDR3. TCRdb itself ran the multiplex PCR reads through MiXCR, one entry per CDR3 protein. The table shows hundreds of thousands of distinct CDR3 sequences, with approximately 15% occurring only once. The sequenced material came from blood. The receptors originated from a woman younger than 45 with Graves' hyperthyroidism that later progressed to Graves' ophthalmopathy.

The sample holds one count of this clonotype. A junction end diverges from the germline sequence, so it may reflect a read error. The chain employs TRBV30 and TRBJ2-1; 12 bases map to TRBD2. The CDR3 totals 14 residues. Per the germline V gene, CDR1 is GTSNPN and CDR2 is SVGIG (reference sequence). CDR3 protein: CAWGRLAGGLEQFF. For the CDR3, the DNA is TGCGCCTGGGGTAGGCTAGCGGGAGGGCTTGAGCAGTTCTTC.

This clonotype was recorded at least ten times. The chain employs TRBV19 and TRBJ2-2; D ambiguous. The V gene's germline CDR1 is LNHDA and CDR2 SQIVND (reference sequence). The CDR3 is 13 amino acids. Trimming left V 0 bases short and J 9 bases short, with 8 bases between. CDR3 in amino acids: CASSIDRAWELFF. CDR3 bases: TGTGCCAGTAGTATAGATCGGGCATGGGAGCTGTTTTTT. Based on the CDR3 plus reference TRBV19 and TRBJ2-2, the full variable domain is DGGITQSPKYLFRKEGQNVTLSCEQNLNHDAMYWYRQDPGQGLRLIYYSQIVNDFQKGDIAEGYSVSREKKESFPLTVTSAQKNPTAFYLCASSIDRAWELFFGEGSRLTVL.

This sequence joins TRBV11-2 and TRBJ2-1; 8 positions agree with TRBD1. The CDR3 is made up of 13 amino acids. Germline loops: CDR1 SGHAT, CDR2 FQNNGV. The ends lost 5 bases at V and 10 bases at J; junction bases unmatched: 7. CDR3 loop: CASSVIRGQEQFF. CDR3 coding DNA: TGTGCCAGCAGCGTAATCAGGGGGCAAGAGCAGTTCTTC. The full variable domain, in which reference TRBV11-2 and TRBJ2-1 provide the parts outside the CDR3, is EAGVAQSPRYKIIEKRQSVAFWCNPISGHATLYWYQQILGQGPKLLIQFQNNGVVDDSQLPKDRFSAERLKGVDSTLKIQPAKLEDSAVYLCASSVIRGQEQFFGPGTRLTVL.

A few counts support this clonotype. The chain has TRBV9 and TRBJ2-7, with 10 nucleotides matching TRBD1. The CDR3 contains 15 residues. The V segment lost 0 bases and the J segment 3 bases; nucleotides outside the gene matches: 3. Germline CDR1 and CDR2: SGDLS and YYNGEE. The CDR3 DNA is TGTGCCAGCAGCGTAGGGGGACAGGGGCTCTACGAGCAGTACTTC. Translating gives CASSVGGQGLYEQYF.

This clonotype was observed at least ten times. The V call is TRBV15, the J call TRBJ1-1; D is unresolved. The CDR3 loop spans 13 amino acids. Between the trimmed V and J ends, which lost 4 bases and 2 bases, there was a span of 8 bases. Germline V CDR1 and CDR2: LNHNV, YYDKDF (reference sequence). CDR3 sequence: CATSTYENTEAFF. The CDR3 bases are TGTGCCACCAGCACTTATGAAAACACTGAAGCTTTCTTT. Using reference TRBV15 and TRBJ1-1 for the parts outside the CDR3, the full variable domain is DAMVIQNPRYQVTQFGKPVTLSCSQTLNHNVMYWYQQKSSQAPKLLFHYYDKDFNNEADTPDNFQSRRPNTSFCFLDIRSPGLGDTAMYLCATSTYENTEAFFGQGTRLTVV.

This clonotype appeared many times. This sequence joins TRBV2 and TRBJ1-1; D is possibly TRBD1 (6 bases). The CDR3 loop spans 15 amino acids. Germline V CDR1 and CDR2: SNHLY, FYNNEI. Between the trimmed V and J ends, which lost 2 bases and 4 bases, there was a span of 14 bases. CDR3 DNA: TGTGCCAGCAGTGAAATCCCCGGGACAACCACTGAAGCTTTCTTT. This codes for CASSEIPGTTTEAFF.

This clonotype was seen a few times. The V call is TRBV28, the J call TRBJ2-5, with D perhaps TRBD1 or TRBD2 (7 bases each). The V end lost 7 bases, the J end lost 3 bases, and 45 bases lay between the germline ends. The CDR3 runs to 24 residues. In germline, CDR1 is MDHEN, CDR2 SYDVKM. In nucleotides, the CDR3 is TGTGCCAGCAAACTCCGCCCTGACCGATCATTCCTAACAGGGGATAGGGCGGGGGAAGAGACCCAGTACTTC. Protein: CASKLRPDRSFLTGDRAGEETQYF.

In this sample, this clonotype turned up many times. V gene TRBV28 combines with J gene TRBJ1-5; D is unclear. The CDR3 is made up of 14 amino acids. Germline V CDR1 and CDR2: MDHEN, SYDVKM. The ends were cut back, 5 bases at V and 4 bases at J, with 12 bases in the middle. CDR3 DNA sequence: TGTGCCAGCAGTCTCGCGAGCTTTAATCAGCCCCAGCATTTT. Translated, it gives CASSLASFNQPQHF.

This clonotype appeared a few times. This chain uses TRBV20-1 with TRBJ2-2; 12 nucleotides line up with TRBD2. Germline trimming cut 4 bases from V and 0 bases from J; bases unmatched to any gene: 12. CDR1 is DFQATT and CDR2 is SNEGSKA in the germline V gene (reference sequence). CDR3 length equals 19 residues. This CDR3 is CSAIYSGTSGPTNTGELFF. The CDR3, as DNA: TGCAGTGCTATCTACTCCGGGACTAGCGGGCCAACGAACACCGGGGAGCTGTTTTTT.

In this sample, this clonotype turned up many times. CDR3 amino acids: CASSSGRRTDTQYF. DNA for the CDR3: TGTGCCAGCAGCTCGGGACGACGGACAGATACGCAGTATTTT. V is TRBV7-2 and J is TRBJ2-3, with D perhaps matching TRBD1 or TRBD2 (5 bases each). Trimming removed 4 bases at V and 3 bases at J, with 11 bases between. Germline V gene lookup returns CDR1 SGHTA and CDR2 FQGNSA. The length of the CDR3 is 14 residues.

As for this clonotype: A read error is possible here, since a much larger clone lies one base away. The rearrangement links TRBV7-2 to TRBJ1-1, with 7 bases that match TRBD1. CDR3 length equals 14 residues. Germline CDR1 and CDR2: SGHTA and FQGNSA. V shed 5 bases, J shed 4 bases, and the junction held 7 bases outside the gene matches. The CDR3 reads CASSTQGPSTEAFF. In nucleotides, the CDR3 is TGTGCCAGCAGCACACAGGGGCCTAGCACTGAAGCTTTCTTT. The whole variable domain, filled in from reference TRBV7-2 and TRBJ1-1, reads GAGVSQSPSNKVTEKGKDVELRCDPISGHTALYWYRQSLGQGLEFLIYFQGNSAPDKSGLPSDRFSAERTGGSVSTLTIQRTQQEDSAVYLCASSTQGPSTEAFFGQGTRLTVV.

A note on this clonotype: One base away lies a much larger clone, so this may be a sequencing read error. The J gene is TRBJ1-5, the V gene TRBV12-3 or TRBV12-4, with 7 bases that match TRBD1. The CDR3 consists of 16 residues. CDR3 sequence: CTSSFSETGNNQPQHF. DNA of the CDR3: TGTACCAGCAGTTTTAGTGAGACAGGGAACAATCAGCCCCAGCATTTT.

At least ten counts were recorded for this clonotype. The chain joins TRBV20-1 to TRBJ1-6; D remains unclear. Trimming removed 6 bases at V and 7 bases at J, with 13 bases between. The CDR3 is 13 residues long. Germline V CDR1 and CDR2: DFQATT, SNEGSKA (reference sequence). CDR3 in amino acids: CSAPTNINSPLHF. In DNA form, the CDR3 reads TGCAGTGCCCCCACGAACATCAATTCACCCCTCCACTTT.

This clonotype was observed many times. The rearrangement joins TRBV19 to TRBJ1-4; D is uncertain. Trimming cost V 5 bases and J 4 bases, with 11 bases left between them. Germline loops: CDR1 LNHDA, CDR2 SQIVND (reference sequence). The CDR3 has 14 residues. The DNA for the CDR3 is TGTGCCAGTAGTGAGGCTGGAGGTAATGAAAAACTGTTTTTT. This sequence encodes CASSEAGGNEKLFF.

On this clonotype: Given a much more abundant clone one base away, this may be a read error. The chain employs TRBV9 and TRBJ2-1, with TRBD2 matching over 8 bases. In germline, CDR1 is SGDLS, CDR2 YYNGEE. The CDR3 contains 15 residues. Losses at the gene ends were 0 bases for V and 6 bases for J; bases not matched to a gene: 5. The DNA for the CDR3 is TGTGCCAGCAGCGTAGCCAGCGGGAGTGGCAATGAGCAGTTCTTC. It is translated as CASSVASGSGNEQFF.

The chain is built from TRBV7-2 and TRBJ1-2; the D is unclear. CDR3 length equals 16 residues. Per germline, CDR1 SGHTA and CDR2 FQGNSA. V was clipped by 1 base and J by 3 bases, with 15 bases between them. The CDR3 loop is CASSLDARAGDYGYTF. The DNA for the CDR3 is TGTGCCAGCAGCTTAGACGCACGGGCCGGGGACTATGGCTACACCTTC.

This clonotype was seen at least ten times. The chain employs TRBV4-1 and TRBJ2-6; no clear D gene. From germline, CDR1 is MGHRA and CDR2 YSYEKL. CDR3 length: 15 amino acids. Trimming took 1 base from V and 0 from J, leaving 4 bases between them. In nucleotides, the CDR3 is TGCGCCAGCAGCCAAGTTATCTCTGGGGCCAACGTCCTGACTTTC. Translating it yields CASSQVISGANVLTF.

This clonotype was detected ten times or more. This chain uses TRBV27 with TRBJ2-1, with a possible D match to TRBD1 (5 bases). CDR3 length: 15 amino acids. V was trimmed by 3 bases and J by 3 bases, leaving 12 bases between them. Germline V gives CDR1 MNHEY, CDR2 SMNVEV (reference sequence). The CDR3 here is CASSFSTGFYNEQFF. The CDR3 DNA sequence: TGTGCCAGCAGTTTCTCAACAGGTTTCTACAATGAGCAGTTCTTC.

The chain couples TRBV20-1 to TRBJ1-1; D is uncertain. Germline loops: CDR1 DFQATT, CDR2 SNEGSKA (reference sequence). Trimming took off 6 bases at V and 0 bases at J, with 14 bases between the two ends. The CDR3 is made up of 14 amino acids. The CDR3: CSAPFLKVNTEAFF. CDR3 in DNA: TGCAGTGCGCCGTTTTTAAAGGTGAACACTGAAGCTTTCTTT.

There are many counts of this clonotype. This rearrangement joins TRBV18 to TRBJ2-1; 7 bases map to TRBD1. There are 14 residues in the CDR3. Germline V gene sequence: CDR1 KGHSH, CDR2 LQKENI. J was trimmed by 6 bases and V by 3 bases; bases with no gene match: 5. The CDR3 spells CASSPPQGLNEQFF. The CDR3 nucleotides are TGTGCCAGCTCACCTCCACAGGGGCTCAATGAGCAGTTCTTC.

The chain recombines TRBV7-9 with TRBJ2-2; TRBD2 agrees at 9 bases. Per the germline V gene, CDR1 is SEHNR and CDR2 is FQNEAQ (reference sequence). The CDR3 consists of 16 residues. V dropped 5 bases and J dropped 5; count of bases not matched to a gene: 9. In nucleotides, the CDR3 is TGTGCCAGCAGCCTGCCTAGCGGGATAAGGACCGGGGAGCTGTTTTTT. This gives the protein CASSLPSGIRTGELFF.